This entry lists 13 T cell receptor beta chains sequenced from one sample in a study of siplizumab effects on memory and regulatory T cells. The table came from immunoSEQ multiplex PCR; TCRdb's copy has only in-frame clones and leaves some out. Among 85,000 to 130,000 clones listed, 93% were seen once. Sequencing was performed on Tregs sorted from blood. The receptors were gathered from a human donor in good health.

The chain is built from TRBV15 and TRBJ2-7, with 9 positions matching TRBD1. Germline loops: CDR1 LNHNV, CDR2 YYDKDF (reference sequence). The CDR3 loop spans 15 amino acids. Unmatched junction bases numbered 5, after V lost 3 bases and J lost 2 bases. The CDR3 region is CATSRGQGITYEQYF. CDR3 DNA sequence: TGTGCCACCAGCAGGGGACAGGGTATTACCTACGAGCAGTACTTC.

The V gene is TRBV2, the J gene TRBJ2-1; either TRBD1 or TRBD2 may fit D (5 bases each). The germline V and J ends were trimmed by 7 bases and 5 bases, with 18 bases remaining between them. Germline V gene lookup returns CDR1 SNHLY and CDR2 FYNNEI. The CDR3 runs to 15 residues. The DNA for the CDR3 is TGTGCCAGCATTAGCGAAAACGGGGCCCACAATGAGCAGTTCTTC. Translation: CASISENGAHNEQFF.

The V and J genes are TRBV29-1 and TRBJ1-1; D may be TRBD1 (5 bases). Germline CDR1 is SQVTM and CDR2 is ANQGSEA. The CDR3 runs to 11 residues. Trimming removed 4 bases from V and 5 bases from J, with 8 bases in between. Here the CDR3 reads CSVGGGTEAFF. CDR3 coding DNA: TGCAGCGTTGGCGGGGGGACTGAAGCTTTCTTT.

This sequence joins TRBV6-5 and TRBJ2-1; 8 bases map to TRBD2. CDR1 and CDR2 (germline): MNHEY, SVGAGI. The J segment lost 0 bases and the V segment lost 4 bases, leaving 5 bases of the junction unmatched. The CDR3 spans 16 residues. The CDR3 DNA sequence: TGTGCCAGCAGTTCTATGAGCGGGAGCTCCTACAATGAGCAGTTCTTC. Its protein is CASSSMSGSSYNEQFF.

This chain uses TRBV18 with TRBJ1-3; D gene unclear. The germline V and J ends were trimmed by 0 bases and 0 bases, with 15 bases remaining between them. This CDR3 is built from 18 residues. Germline V gives CDR1 KGHSH, CDR2 LQKENI. The CDR3 nucleotides read TGTGCCAGCTCACCACCATACGAGGTGATGCTCTCTGGAAACACCATATATTTT. Its translation is CASSPPYEVMLSGNTIYF.

V and J are TRBV6-1 and TRBJ2-1; no definite D call. Germline loops: CDR1 MNHNS, CDR2 SASEGT. V was cut by 1 base and J by 2 bases, with 9 bases left in between. This CDR3 region has 15 residues. The CDR3, as DNA: TGTGCCAGCAGTGAAGGCCCCGGCGCCTACAATGAGCAGTTCTTC. Translating gives CASSEGPGAYNEQFF.

The chain is built from TRBV19 and TRBJ2-4; 8 nucleotides align to TRBD2. Germline CDR1 and CDR2: LNHDA and SQIVND (reference sequence). V dropped 2 bases and J dropped 3; count of bases not matched to a gene: 0. The CDR3 totals 14 residues. CDR3 bases: TGTGCCAGTAGTATACGGGGGGGCAAAAACATTCAGTACTTC. It yields the protein CASSIRGGKNIQYF.

For the CDR3, the DNA is TGTGCCAGCAGTGACAGGACCCAAGAGACCCAGTACTTC. Translating it yields CASSDRTQETQYF. The rearrangement links TRBV2 to TRBJ2-5; D gene unclear. The germline V and J ends were trimmed by 3 bases and 1 base, with 6 bases remaining between them. The CDR3 runs to 13 residues. Germline CDR1 SNHLY, CDR2 FYNNEI.

This clone was detected a few times. The chain links TRBV5-5 to TRBJ1-2; D remains unclear. The CDR3 has 16 residues. Trimming pared 2 bases from V and 0 bases from J, leaving 14 bases between. CDR1 is SGHKS, CDR2 YYEKEE, per germline (reference sequence). The CDR3 loop is CASSLEFWESNYGYTF. The CDR3 DNA sequence: TGTGCCAGCAGCTTAGAGTTCTGGGAGTCTAACTATGGCTACACCTTC.

This clone was observed a single time. V and J are TRBV4-3 and TRBJ2-1, with TRBD2 matching over 8 bases. This CDR3 is built from 19 residues. Germline V gives CDR1 LGHNA, CDR2 YSLEER. The J segment lost 0 bases and the V segment lost 0 bases, leaving 10 bases of the junction unmatched. CDR3 protein: CASSQDSPAGVSSYNEQFF. In DNA, the CDR3 is TGCGCCAGCAGCCAAGATTCCCCAGCGGGGGTTAGCTCCTACAATGAGCAGTTCTTC.

The chain joins TRBV6-1 to TRBJ1-2; D may be TRBD1 (5 bases). V lost 4 bases, J lost 5 bases, and 14 bases lay in between. The CDR3 is 14 residues long. Germline V CDR1 and CDR2: MNHNS, SASEGT. CDR3 in DNA: TGTGCCAGCAGTGGGGGGTTCGGGGGATATGGCTACACCTTC. Translated, it gives CASSGGFGGYGYTF.

This clone has a handful of counts. The V and J genes are TRBV5-1 and TRBJ2-3; D is unresolved. Per the germline V gene, CDR1 is SGHRS and CDR2 is YFSETQ. V was clipped by 6 bases and J by 2 bases, with 10 bases between them. The CDR3 has 13 residues. The CDR3: CASKVSLTDTQYF. In DNA, the CDR3 is TGCGCCAGCAAGGTATCTCTCACAGATACGCAGTATTTT. Filled out from reference TRBV5-1 and TRBJ2-3, the complete variable domain reads KAGVTQTPRYLIKTRGQQVTLSCSPISGHRSVSWYQQTPGQGLQFLFEYFSETQRNKGNFPGRFSGRQFSNSRSEMNVSTLELGDSALYLCASKVSLTDTQYFGPGTRLTVL.

V is TRBV2 and J is TRBJ1-5, with TRBD1 as a possible D gene (6 bases). There are 15 residues in the CDR3. The germline V gene has CDR1 SNHLY and CDR2 FYNNEI. Deletions cut 3 bases from V and 2 bases from J, with 11 bases between. The CDR3 is CASSEGTQRNQPQHF. CDR3 DNA sequence: TGTGCCAGCAGTGAGGGGACACAGCGCAATCAGCCCCAGCATTTT.